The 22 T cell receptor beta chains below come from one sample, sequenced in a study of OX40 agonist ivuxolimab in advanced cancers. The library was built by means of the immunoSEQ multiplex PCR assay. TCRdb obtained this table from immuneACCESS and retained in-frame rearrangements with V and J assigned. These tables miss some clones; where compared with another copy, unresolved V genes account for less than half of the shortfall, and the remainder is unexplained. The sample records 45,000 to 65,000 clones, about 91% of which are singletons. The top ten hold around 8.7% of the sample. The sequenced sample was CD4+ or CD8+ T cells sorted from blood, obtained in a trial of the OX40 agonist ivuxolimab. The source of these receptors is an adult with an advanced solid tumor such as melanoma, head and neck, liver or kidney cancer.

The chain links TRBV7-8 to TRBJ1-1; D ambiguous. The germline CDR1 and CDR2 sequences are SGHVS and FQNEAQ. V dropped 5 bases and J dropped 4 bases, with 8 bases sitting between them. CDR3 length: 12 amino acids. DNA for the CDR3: TGTGCCAGCAGCCTCGCTTTCACTGAAGCTTTCTTT. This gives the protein CASSLAFTEAFF. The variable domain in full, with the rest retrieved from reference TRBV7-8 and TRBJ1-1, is GAGVSQSPRYKVAKRGQDVALRCDPISGHVSLFWYQQALGQGPEFLTYFQNEAQLDKSGLPSDRFFAERPEGSVSTLKIQRTQQEDSAVYLCASSLAFTEAFFGQGTRLTVV.

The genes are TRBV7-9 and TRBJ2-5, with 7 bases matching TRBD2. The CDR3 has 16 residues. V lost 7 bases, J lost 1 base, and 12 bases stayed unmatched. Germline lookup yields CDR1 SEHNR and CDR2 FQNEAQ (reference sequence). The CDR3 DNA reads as TGTGCCAGCACCCAAGGTCCTAGCGGCTTCCAAGAGACCCAGTACTTC. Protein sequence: CASTQGPSGFQETQYF.

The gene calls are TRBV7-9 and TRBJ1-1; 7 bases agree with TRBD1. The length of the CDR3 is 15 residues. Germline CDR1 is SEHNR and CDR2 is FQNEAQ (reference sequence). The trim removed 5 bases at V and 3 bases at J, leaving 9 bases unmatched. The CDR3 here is CASSPPGGRDTEAFF. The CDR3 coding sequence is TGTGCCAGCAGCCCCCCAGGGGGAAGAGACACTGAAGCTTTCTTT. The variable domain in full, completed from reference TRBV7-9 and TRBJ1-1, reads DTGVSQNPRHKITKRGQNVTFRCDPISEHNRLYWYRQTLGQGPEFLTYFQNEAQLEKSRLLSDRFSAERPKGSFSTLEIQRTEQGDSAMYLCASSPPGGRDTEAFFGQGTRLTVV.

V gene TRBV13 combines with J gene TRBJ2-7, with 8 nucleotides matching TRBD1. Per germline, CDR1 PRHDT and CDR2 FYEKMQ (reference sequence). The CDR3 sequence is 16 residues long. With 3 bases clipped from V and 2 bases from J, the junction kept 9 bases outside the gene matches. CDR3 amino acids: CASSFGFRTGTYEQYF. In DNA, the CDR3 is TGTGCCAGCAGCTTTGGGTTCCGGACAGGGACCTACGAGCAGTACTTC.

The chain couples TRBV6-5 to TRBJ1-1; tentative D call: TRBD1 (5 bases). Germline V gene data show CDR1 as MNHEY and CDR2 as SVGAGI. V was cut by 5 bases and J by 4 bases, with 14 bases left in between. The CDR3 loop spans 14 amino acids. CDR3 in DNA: TGTGCCAGCAGTCCCCGGACATTTGGCACTGAAGCTTTCTTT. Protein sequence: CASSPRTFGTEAFF.

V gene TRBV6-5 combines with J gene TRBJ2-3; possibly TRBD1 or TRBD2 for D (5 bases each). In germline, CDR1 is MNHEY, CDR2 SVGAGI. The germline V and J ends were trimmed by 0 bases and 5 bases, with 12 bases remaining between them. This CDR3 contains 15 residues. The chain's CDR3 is CASSYSRGVGDTQYF. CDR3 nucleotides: TGTGCCAGCAGTTACTCGAGAGGGGTAGGAGATACGCAGTATTTT.

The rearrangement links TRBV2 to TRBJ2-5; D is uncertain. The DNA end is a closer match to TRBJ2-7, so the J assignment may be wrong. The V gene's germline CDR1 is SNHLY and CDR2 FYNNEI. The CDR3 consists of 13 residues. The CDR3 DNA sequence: TGTGCCAGCAGTGAAGGAGTTGGCCACGAGCAGTACTTC. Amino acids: CASSEGVGHEQYF.

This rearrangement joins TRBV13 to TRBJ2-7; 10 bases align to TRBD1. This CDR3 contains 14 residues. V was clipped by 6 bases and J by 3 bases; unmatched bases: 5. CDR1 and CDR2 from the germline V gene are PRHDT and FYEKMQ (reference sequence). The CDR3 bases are TGTGCCAGCAGTTTCCGGGACAGGGGCTACGAGCAGTACTTC. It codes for CASSFRDRGYEQYF.

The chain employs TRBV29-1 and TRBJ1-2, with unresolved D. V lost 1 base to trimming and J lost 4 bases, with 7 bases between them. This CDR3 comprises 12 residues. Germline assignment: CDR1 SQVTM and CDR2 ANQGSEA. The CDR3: CSVEGLTYGYTF. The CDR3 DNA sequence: TGCAGCGTTGAAGGGTTAACCTATGGCTACACCTTC.

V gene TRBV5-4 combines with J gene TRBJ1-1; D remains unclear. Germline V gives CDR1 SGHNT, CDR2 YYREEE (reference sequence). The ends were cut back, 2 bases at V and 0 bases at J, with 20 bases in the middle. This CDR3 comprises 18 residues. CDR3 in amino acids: CASSFPSGGGIMNTEAFF. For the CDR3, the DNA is TGTGCCAGCAGCTTCCCCTCAGGAGGAGGTATCATGAACACTGAAGCTTTCTTT.

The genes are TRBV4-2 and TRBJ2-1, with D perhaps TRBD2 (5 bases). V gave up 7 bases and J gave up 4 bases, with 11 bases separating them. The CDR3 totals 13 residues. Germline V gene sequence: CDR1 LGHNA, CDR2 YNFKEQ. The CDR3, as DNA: TGTGCCAGCACCGGCCGGGGATACAATGAGCAGTTCTTC. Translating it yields CASTGRGYNEQFF.

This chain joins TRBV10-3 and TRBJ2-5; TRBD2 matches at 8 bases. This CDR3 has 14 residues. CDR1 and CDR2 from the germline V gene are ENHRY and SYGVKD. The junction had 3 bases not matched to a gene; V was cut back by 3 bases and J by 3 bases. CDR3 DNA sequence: TGTGCCATCAGTGACGTAGCGGGGAAAGAGACCCAGTACTTC. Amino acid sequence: CAISDVAGKETQYF.

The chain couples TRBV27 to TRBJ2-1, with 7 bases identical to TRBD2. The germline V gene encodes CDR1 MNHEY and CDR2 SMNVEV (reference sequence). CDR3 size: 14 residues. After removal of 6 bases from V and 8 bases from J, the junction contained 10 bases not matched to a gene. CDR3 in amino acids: CASSLGGNGDEQFF. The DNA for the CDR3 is TGTGCCAGCAGCCTGGGGGGGAATGGCGATGAGCAGTTCTTC.

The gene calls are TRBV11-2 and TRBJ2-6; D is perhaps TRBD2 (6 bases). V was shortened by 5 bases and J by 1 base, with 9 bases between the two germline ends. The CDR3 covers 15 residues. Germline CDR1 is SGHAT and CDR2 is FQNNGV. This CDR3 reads CASSPGGSGANVLTF. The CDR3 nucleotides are TGTGCCAGCAGCCCCGGGGGATCTGGGGCCAACGTCCTGACTTTC.

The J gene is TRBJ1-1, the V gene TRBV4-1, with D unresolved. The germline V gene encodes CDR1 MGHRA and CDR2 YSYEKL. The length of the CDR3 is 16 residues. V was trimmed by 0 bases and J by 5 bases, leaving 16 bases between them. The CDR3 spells CASSQEAGREGTEAFF. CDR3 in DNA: TGCGCCAGCAGCCAAGAGGCTGGTCGGGAGGGTACTGAAGCTTTCTTT.

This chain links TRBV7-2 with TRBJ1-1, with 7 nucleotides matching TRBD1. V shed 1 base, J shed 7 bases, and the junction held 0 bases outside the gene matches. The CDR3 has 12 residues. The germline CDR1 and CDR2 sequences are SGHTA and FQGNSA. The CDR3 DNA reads TGTGCCAGCAGCTTAGGGACAGGTGAAGCTTTCTTT. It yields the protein CASSLGTGEAFF.

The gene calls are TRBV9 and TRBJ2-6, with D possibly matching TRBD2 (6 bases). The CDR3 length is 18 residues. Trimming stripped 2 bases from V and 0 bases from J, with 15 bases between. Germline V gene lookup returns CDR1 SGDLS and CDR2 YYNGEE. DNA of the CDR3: TGTGCCAGCAGCGTCTGGGAGGTCCCAAGCTCTGGGGCCAACGTCCTGACTTTC. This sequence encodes CASSVWEVPSSGANVLTF.

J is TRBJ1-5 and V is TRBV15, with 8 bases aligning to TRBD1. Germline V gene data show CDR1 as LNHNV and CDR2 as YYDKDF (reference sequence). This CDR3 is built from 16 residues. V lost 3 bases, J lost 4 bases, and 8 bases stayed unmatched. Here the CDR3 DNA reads TGTGCCACCAGCAGGCGACAGGGGCGAGGGAATCAGCCCCAGCATTTT. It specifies CATSRRQGRGNQPQHF. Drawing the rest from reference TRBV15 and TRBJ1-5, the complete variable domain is DAMVIQNPRYQVTQFGKPVTLSCSQTLNHNVMYWYQQKSSQAPKLLFHYYDKDFNNEADTPDNFQSRRPNTSFCFLDIRSPGLGDTAMYLCATSRRQGRGNQPQHFGDGTRLSIL.

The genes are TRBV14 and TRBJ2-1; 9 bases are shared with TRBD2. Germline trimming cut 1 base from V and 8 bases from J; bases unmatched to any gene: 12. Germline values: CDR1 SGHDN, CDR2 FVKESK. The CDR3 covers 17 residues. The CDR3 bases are TGTGCCAGCAGCCAAGGTCTAGCGGGAAGTTATTTCGATGAGCAGTTCTTC. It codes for CASSQGLAGSYFDEQFF.

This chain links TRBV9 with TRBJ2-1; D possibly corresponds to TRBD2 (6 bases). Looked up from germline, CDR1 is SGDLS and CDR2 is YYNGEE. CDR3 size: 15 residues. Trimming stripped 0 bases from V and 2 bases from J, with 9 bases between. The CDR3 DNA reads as TGTGCCAGCAGCGTAGCTAGCGTAACCTACAATGAGCAGTTCTTC. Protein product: CASSVASVTYNEQFF.

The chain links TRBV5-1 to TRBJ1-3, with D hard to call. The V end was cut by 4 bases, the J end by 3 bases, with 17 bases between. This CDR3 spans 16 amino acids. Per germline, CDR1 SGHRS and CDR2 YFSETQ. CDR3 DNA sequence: TGCGCCAGCAGCCTTGTGGGGATTAGATTTGGAAACACCATATATTTT. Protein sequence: CASSLVGIRFGNTIYF.

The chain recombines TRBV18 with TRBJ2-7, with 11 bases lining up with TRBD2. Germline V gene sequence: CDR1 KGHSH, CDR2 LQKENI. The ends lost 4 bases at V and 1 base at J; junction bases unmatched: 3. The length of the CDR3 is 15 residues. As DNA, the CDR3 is TGTGCCAGCTCACTGACTAGCGGGACTTCCTACGAGCAGTACTTC. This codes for CASSLTSGTSYEQYF. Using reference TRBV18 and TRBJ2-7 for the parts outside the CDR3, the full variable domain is NAGVMQNPRHLVRRRGQEARLRCSPMKGHSHVYWYRQLPEEGLKFMVYLQKENIIDESGMPKERFSAEFPKEGPSILRIQQVVRGDSAAYFCASSLTSGTSYEQYFGPGTRLTVT.